Sequencing of this T cell receptor beta chain was carried out in a study of control samples from healthy donors and cancer patients. The method was immunoSEQ multiplex PCR; TCRdb's version includes in-frame clones alone and lacks a portion of them. The sample has over 100,000 clones; roughly 90% are singletons. CDR1 and CDR2 (germline): SGHRS, YFSETQ. This CDR3 region has 13 residues. The V gene lost 5 bases and the J gene lost 1 base, with 8 bases spanning the gap. Sequenced material: blood. The J gene is TRBJ2-3, the V gene TRBV5-1; D is unclear. The TCR was taken from a woman aged 45-59 years in good health. The DNA of the CDR3 is TGCGCCAGCAGACTAAGCGGCACAGATACGCAGTATTTT. Encoded protein: CASRLSGTDTQYF.